This is a list of T cell receptor beta chains from one sample in a study of breast tumors, draining lymph nodes, adjacent tissues. TCRdb processed the multiplex PCR reads anew with MiXCR; each CDR3 protein has one entry. This table holds about 200,000 distinct CDR3 sequences, less than 45% found once. The sequencing input was axillary lymph node tissue. The origin of the receptors is a female donor with breast cancer. Some clones in this sample may be carry-over from other donors' samples. The CDR3 runs from the conserved cysteine through the conserved F or W.

v_call	j_call	cdr3_aa
TRBV11-3	TRBJ2-7	CASSSGGTAYEQYF
TRBV5-4	TRBJ1-2	CASSLGGSSFNYGYTF
TRBV2	TRBJ2-3	CASSVRRGTRYF
TRBV4-1	TRBJ2-2	CASSPATNTGELFF
TRBV19	TRBJ2-5	CASVGYGETQYF
TRBV24-1	TRBJ1-5	CATSDPQHF
TRBV7-9	TRBJ2-2	CASSGQARGTYTGELFF
TRBV15	TRBJ2-7	CATSREKGPYEQYF
TRBV6-4	TRBJ2-3	CASSHSAFTTDTQYF
TRBV5-5	TRBJ2-5	CASKQPGQETQYF
TRBV9	TRBJ2-7	CARDAQGSTYEQYF
TRBV7-9	TRBJ1-2	CASSLPGPNYGYTF
TRBV24-1	TRBJ2-2	CATSQRAGNTGGLLF
TRBV5-4	TRBJ2-1	CASSLVRSYNEQFF
TRBV11-2	TRBJ2-5	CASSLDGAGPRETQYF
TRBV7-3	TRBJ2-1	CASGIAGGYYNEQFF
TRBV2	TRBJ2-1	CASSEPWNWQFF
TRBV10-2	TRBJ1-3	CATGGSGNTIYF
TRBV4-3	TRBJ2-5	CASSRAWGPQETQYF
TRBV7-8	TRBJ2-3	CASSLAGSRGTDTQYF
TRBV20-1	TRBJ2-3	CSAWGLAGGAPDTQYF
TRBV5-1	TRBJ1-2	CASSPGAYGYTF
TRBV6-1	TRBJ2-1	CASSRPSGKQFF
TRBV2	TRBJ2-2	CASSEVHTGELFF
TRBV2	TRBJ1-5	CASQGSNQPQHF
TRBV24-1	TRBJ1-1	CAPGNLFEAFF
TRBV20-1	TRBJ2-5	CSASPRGQETQYF
TRBV11-3	TRBJ1-5	CASSRSGGGNQPQHF
TRBV9	TRBJ2-1	CASSPSLGNEQFF
TRBV6-1	TRBJ2-1	CARRHHHRDEQFF
TRBV11-2	TRBJ2-1	CASSTGLAGMDEQFF
TRBV20-1	TRBJ1-4	CSARSETGETNEKLFF
TRBV6-6	TRBJ2-5	CASSPRGRTETQYF
TRBV24-1	TRBJ2-3	CATSDRRAPTDTQYF
TRBV5-8	TRBJ2-5	CASSFWTSGRFETQYF
TRBV5-1	TRBJ2-7	CASSDPNRGVYEQYF
TRBV6-5	TRBJ2-5	CASNGMGETQYF
TRBV11-3	TRBJ1-2	CASSLVMGTGTDYGYTF
TRBV5-1	TRBJ1-4	CASSSGTGHEKLFF
TRBV7-9	TRBJ1-6	CASSAGQTNSPLHF
TRBV7-6	TRBJ2-5	CASSLGRKGGEETQYF
TRBV6-2/TRBV6-3	TRBJ2-7	CASRSAGPQDEQYF
TRBV19	TRBJ2-3	CASSIAASGTDTQYF